Below are 18 T cell receptor beta chains sequenced from a single sample in a study of blood T cell repertoires in COVID-19. Sequencing used immunoSEQ multiplex PCR; TCRdb keeps in-frame clones, though not all of them. The sample yields about 250,000 clones, 88% seen once. The sequenced sample consisted of PBMCs or T cells enriched from blood (not recorded which). These receptors were taken from a woman aged 40 to 50 who had been exposed to COVID-19.

The genes are TRBV6-5 and TRBJ2-7; a possible D gene is TRBD2 (5 bases). The CDR3 is made up of 14 amino acids. Germline assignment: CDR1 MNHEY and CDR2 SVGAGI. V was clipped by 6 bases and J by 2 bases, with 14 bases between them. The CDR3 spells CASSLDGLTYEQYF. In DNA form, the CDR3 reads TGTGCCAGCAGCCTGGACGGACTCACCTACGAGCAGTACTTC.

This sequence joins TRBV28 and TRBJ1-2, with D hard to call. The CDR3 loop spans 12 amino acids. Trimming removed 5 bases at V and 6 bases at J, with 10 bases between. Germline V gene lookup returns CDR1 MDHEN and CDR2 SYDVKM. In DNA form, the CDR3 reads TGTGCCAGCAGTCCCCCGTCCCATGGCTACACCTTC. Protein sequence: CASSPPSHGYTF.

V usage is TRBV20-1 and J usage is TRBJ1-3; the D gene is possibly TRBD1 (6 bases). Trimming removed 3 bases from V and 1 base from J, with 13 bases in between. Germline CDR1 and CDR2: DFQATT and SNEGSKA (reference sequence). This CDR3 spans 15 amino acids. The CDR3: CSASAGDISGNTIYF. In nucleotides, the CDR3 is TGCAGTGCTAGTGCCGGGGACATTTCTGGAAACACCATATATTTT.

The CDR3, as DNA: TGTGCCAGCAGTGAAGCGGGGGGAGGGGGGCGATGGCAGTTCTTC. Translating it yields CASSEAGGGGRWQFF. This chain connects TRBV2 to TRBJ2-1; D might be TRBD2 (7 bases). Germline CDR1 SNHLY, CDR2 FYNNEI. This CDR3 is 15 amino acids long. V shed 0 bases and J shed 12 bases, with 18 bases lying between them.

CDR3 DNA: TGTGCCAGCAGCGTGACTAGCGGGGGCCTAACCGGGGAGCTGTTTTTT. Amino acid sequence: CASSVTSGGLTGELFF. The V and J genes are TRBV9 and TRBJ2-2; TRBD2 matches at 12 bases. With 2 bases clipped from V and 5 bases from J, the junction kept 4 bases outside the gene matches. Germline CDR1 reads SGDLS; CDR2 reads YYNGEE. CDR3 length: 16 residues.

There are a few counts of this clone. The rearrangement uses TRBV6-2 or TRBV6-3 and TRBJ2-2; TRBD1 might be the D (6 bases). This CDR3 comprises 13 residues. CDR1 and CDR2 (germline): MNHEY, SVGEGT. V was shortened by 4 bases and J by 5 bases, with 8 bases between the two germline ends. The CDR3 DNA sequence: TGTGCCAGCAGTTCCACAGGGACCGGGGAGCTGTTTTTT. This encodes CASSSTGTGELFF.

The genes are TRBV6-2 or TRBV6-3 and TRBJ1-1; D may be TRBD1 (5 bases). The germline V and J ends were trimmed by 4 bases and 7 bases, with 16 bases remaining between them. CDR1 and CDR2 (germline): MNHEY, SVGEGT. This CDR3 comprises 14 residues. CDR3 coding DNA: TGTGCCAGCAGTTGGGTCGACAGTTCCCGTGAAGCTTTCTTT. Protein product: CASSWVDSSREAFF.

V is TRBV9 and J is TRBJ2-3; 10 bases are a match to TRBD2. J was trimmed by 6 bases and V by 0 bases; bases with no gene match: 4. Germline CDR1 and CDR2: SGDLS and YYNGEE. The CDR3 is 15 residues long. The CDR3 nucleotides read TGTGCCAGCAGCGTAGGGAATAGCGGGGGGGATACGCAGTATTTT. It is translated as CASSVGNSGGDTQYF.

CDR3 DNA sequence: TGCGCCAGCAGCCAAGAGCGGGGGCCATACAATGAGCAGTTCTTC. Its protein is CASSQERGPYNEQFF. J is TRBJ2-1 and V is TRBV4-3; D is perhaps TRBD2 (7 bases). The germline V and J ends were trimmed by 0 bases and 4 bases, with 10 bases remaining between them. This CDR3 comprises 15 residues. Germline V gene sequence: CDR1 LGHNA, CDR2 YSLEER.

The V call is TRBV5-1, the J call TRBJ2-5; TRBD1 might be the D (5 bases). The ends were cut back, 1 base at V and 4 bases at J, with 17 bases in the middle. The CDR3 extends over 16 amino acids. From germline, CDR1 is SGHRS and CDR2 YFSETQ. CDR3 sequence (DNA): TGCGCCAGCAGCTTGCAGGGCTCGCTAGGGCGAGAGACCCAGTACTTC. Amino acid sequence: CASSLQGSLGRETQYF. Combining the CDR3 with reference TRBV5-1 and TRBJ2-5 gives the whole variable domain KAGVTQTPRYLIKTRGQQVTLSCSPISGHRSVSWYQQTPGQGLQFLFEYFSETQRNKGNFPGRFSGRQFSNSRSEMNVSTLELGDSALYLCASSLQGSLGRETQYFGPGTRLLVL.

The chain is built from TRBV27 and TRBJ2-2; the D gene is possibly TRBD1 (5 bases). Trimming took 5 bases from V and 2 from J, leaving 6 bases between them. This CDR3 is built from 13 residues. Germline lookup yields CDR1 MNHEY and CDR2 SMNVEV (reference sequence). CDR3 coding DNA: TGTGCCAGCAGTAGGGGAAACACCGGGGAGCTGTTTTTT. It yields the protein CASSRGNTGELFF.

The CDR3 spells CASSHSGDKNEGEKLFF. CDR3 sequence (DNA): TGCGCCAGCAGTCACTCGGGGGATAAAAACGAGGGTGAAAAACTGTTTTTT. The chain links TRBV23-1 to TRBJ1-4; D perhaps matches TRBD1 (5 bases). TRBV23-1 is recorded as an ORF, its role being uncertain. V shed 3 bases and J shed 7 bases, with 21 bases lying between them. The CDR3 is 17 residues long.

This clone was seen just once. This chain joins TRBV12-3 or TRBV12-4 and TRBJ1-1; D perhaps matches TRBD1 (6 bases). The CDR3 has 13 amino acids. V gave up 5 bases and J gave up 4 bases, with 11 bases separating them. The CDR3 sequence is CASSTGLGTEAFF. In DNA form, the CDR3 reads TGTGCCAGCAGTACAGGGCTAGGCACTGAAGCTTTCTTT.

The CDR3 DNA is TGTGCCAGCAGTGACAGGTTCTATGGCTACACCTTC. Residues: CASSDRFYGYTF. The chain combines TRBV28 with TRBJ1-2, with a possible D match to TRBD1 (6 bases). The CDR3 covers 12 residues. V was trimmed by 5 bases and J by 4 bases, leaving 8 bases between them. CDR1 is MDHEN, CDR2 SYDVKM, per germline.

The V call is TRBV5-6, the J call TRBJ2-7; D remains unclear. Germline lookup yields CDR1 SGHDT and CDR2 YYEEEE. V lost 4 bases, J lost 4 bases, and 15 bases lay in between. The CDR3 is made up of 14 amino acids. Written as DNA, the CDR3 is TGTGCCAGCAGCCTGGATTTTTCCGTTTACGAGCAGTACTTC. It codes for CASSLDFSVYEQYF.

The chain employs TRBV29-1 and TRBJ1-2, with a weak D call TRBD1 (6 bases). Germline V CDR1 and CDR2: SQVTM, ANQGSEA. V lost 2 bases and J 10 bases, leaving 14 bases between the germline ends. The CDR3 spans 12 residues. The CDR3 DNA is TGCAGCGTTGAACCGATAACAGGGCCCTACACCTTC. Translating gives CSVEPITGPYTF. The full variable domain, completed using reference TRBV29-1 and TRBJ1-2, is SAVISQKPSRDICQRGTSLTIQCQVDSQVTMMFWYRQQPGQSLTLIATANQGSEATYESGFVIDKFPISRPNLTFSTLTVSNMSPEDSSIYLCSVEPITGPYTFGSGTRLTVV.

In this sample, this clone turned up once. The gene calls are TRBV18 and TRBJ2-5; 7 nucleotides agree with TRBD1. V gave up 1 base and J gave up 2 bases; unmatched junction bases: 4. Germline V gene lookup returns CDR1 KGHSH and CDR2 LQKENI. The CDR3 runs to 15 residues. In DNA, the CDR3 is TGTGCCAGCTCACCACGGCAGGGGGTTCAAGAGACCCAGTACTTC. Translating gives CASSPRQGVQETQYF.

This sequence joins TRBV7-3 and TRBJ2-3, with D maybe TRBD1 (6 bases). Trimming shortened V by 5 bases and J by 3 bases, and 12 bases separated the two germline ends. This CDR3 region has 14 residues. CDR1 is SGHTA, CDR2 FQGTGA, per germline. CDR3 bases: TGTGCCAGCAGCCCTGGGGGCGGGACAGATACGCAGTATTTT. It specifies CASSPGGGTDTQYF.